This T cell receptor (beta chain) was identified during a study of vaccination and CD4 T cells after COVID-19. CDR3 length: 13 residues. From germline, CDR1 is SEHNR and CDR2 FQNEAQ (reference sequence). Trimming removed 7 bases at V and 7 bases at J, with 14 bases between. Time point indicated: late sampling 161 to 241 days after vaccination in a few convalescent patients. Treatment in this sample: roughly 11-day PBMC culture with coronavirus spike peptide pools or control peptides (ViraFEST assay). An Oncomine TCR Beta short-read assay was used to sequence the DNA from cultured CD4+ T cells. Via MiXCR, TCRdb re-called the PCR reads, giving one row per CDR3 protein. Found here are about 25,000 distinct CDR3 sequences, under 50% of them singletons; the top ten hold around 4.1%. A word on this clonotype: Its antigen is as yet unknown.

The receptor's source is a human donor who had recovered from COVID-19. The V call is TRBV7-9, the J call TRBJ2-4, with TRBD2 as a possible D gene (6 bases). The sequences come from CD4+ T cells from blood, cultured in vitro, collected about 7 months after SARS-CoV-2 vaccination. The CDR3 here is CASMEGVGNIQYF. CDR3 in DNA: TGTGCCAGCATGGAGGGAGTGGGGAACATTCAGTACTTC.